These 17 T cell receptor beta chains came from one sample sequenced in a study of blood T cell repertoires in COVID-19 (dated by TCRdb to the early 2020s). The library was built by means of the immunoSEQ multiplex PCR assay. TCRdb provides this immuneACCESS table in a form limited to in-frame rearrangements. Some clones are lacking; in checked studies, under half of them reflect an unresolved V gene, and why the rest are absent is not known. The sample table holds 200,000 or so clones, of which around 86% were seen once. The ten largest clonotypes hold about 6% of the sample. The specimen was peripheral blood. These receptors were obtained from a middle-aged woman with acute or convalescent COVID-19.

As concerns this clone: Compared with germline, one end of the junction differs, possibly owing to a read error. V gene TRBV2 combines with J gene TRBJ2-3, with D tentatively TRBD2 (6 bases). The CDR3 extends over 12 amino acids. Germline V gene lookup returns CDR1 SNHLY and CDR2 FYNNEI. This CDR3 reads CASRVRLDSQYF. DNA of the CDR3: TGTGCCAGCAGAGTACGACTAGATTCGCAGTATTTT.

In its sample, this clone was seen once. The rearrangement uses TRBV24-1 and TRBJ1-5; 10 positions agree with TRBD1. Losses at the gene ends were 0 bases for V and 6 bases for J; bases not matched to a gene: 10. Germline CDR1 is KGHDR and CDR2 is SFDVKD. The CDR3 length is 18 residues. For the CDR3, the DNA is TGTGCCACCAGTGATTTGGACAGGGGGCGGGGTCGGTCTCAGCCCCAGCATTTT. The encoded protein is CATSDLDRGRGRSQPQHF.

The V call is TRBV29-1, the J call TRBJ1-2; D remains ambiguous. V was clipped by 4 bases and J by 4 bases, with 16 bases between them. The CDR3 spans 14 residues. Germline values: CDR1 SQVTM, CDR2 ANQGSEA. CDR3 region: CSVGWEGIAYGYTF. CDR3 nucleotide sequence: TGCAGCGTTGGATGGGAGGGTATAGCCTATGGCTACACCTTC.

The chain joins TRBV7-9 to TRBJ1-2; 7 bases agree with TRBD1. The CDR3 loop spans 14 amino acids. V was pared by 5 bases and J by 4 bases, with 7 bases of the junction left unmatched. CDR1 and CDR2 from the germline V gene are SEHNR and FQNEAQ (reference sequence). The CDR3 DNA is TGTGCCAGCAGCATGGGGGACAGCATCTATGGCTACACCTTC. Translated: CASSMGDSIYGYTF. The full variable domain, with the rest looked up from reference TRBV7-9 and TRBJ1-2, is DTGVSQNPRHKITKRGQNVTFRCDPISEHNRLYWYRQTLGQGPEFLTYFQNEAQLEKSRLLSDRFSAERPKGSFSTLEIQRTEQGDSAMYLCASSMGDSIYGYTFGSGTRLTVV.

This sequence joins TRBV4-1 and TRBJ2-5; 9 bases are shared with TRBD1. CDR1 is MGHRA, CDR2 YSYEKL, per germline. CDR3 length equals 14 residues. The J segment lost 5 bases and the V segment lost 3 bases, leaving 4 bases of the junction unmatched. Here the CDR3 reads CASSHPDRGETQYF. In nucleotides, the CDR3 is TGCGCCAGCAGCCACCCGGACAGGGGTGAGACCCAGTACTTC.

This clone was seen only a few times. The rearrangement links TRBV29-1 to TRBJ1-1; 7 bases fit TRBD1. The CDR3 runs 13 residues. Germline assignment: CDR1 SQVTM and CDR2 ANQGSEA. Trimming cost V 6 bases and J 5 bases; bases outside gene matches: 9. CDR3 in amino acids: CSVRGGAGTEAFF. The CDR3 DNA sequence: TGCAGCGTCAGAGGGGGCGCAGGGACTGAAGCTTTCTTT.

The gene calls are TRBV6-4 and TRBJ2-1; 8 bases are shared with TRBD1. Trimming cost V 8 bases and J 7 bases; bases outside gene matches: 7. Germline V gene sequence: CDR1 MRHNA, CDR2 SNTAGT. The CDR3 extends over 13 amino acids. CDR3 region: CASSTGATNEQFF. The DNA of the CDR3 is TGTGCCAGCTCGACAGGGGCAACGAATGAGCAGTTCTTC.

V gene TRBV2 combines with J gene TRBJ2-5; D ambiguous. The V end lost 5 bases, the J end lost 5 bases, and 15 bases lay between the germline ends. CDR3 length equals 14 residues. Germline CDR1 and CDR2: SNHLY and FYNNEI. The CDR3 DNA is TGTGCCAGCAGTCAGCTAGGAGATTGGGAGACCCAGTACTTC. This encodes CASSQLGDWETQYF.

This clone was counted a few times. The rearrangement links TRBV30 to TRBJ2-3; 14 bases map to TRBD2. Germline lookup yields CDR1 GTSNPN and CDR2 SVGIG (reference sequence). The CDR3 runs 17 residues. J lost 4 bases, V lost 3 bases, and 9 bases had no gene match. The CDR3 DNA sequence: TGTGCCTGGAGGGAGGGACTAGCGGGAGCTTATGCAGATACGCAGTATTTT. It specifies CAWREGLAGAYADTQYF.

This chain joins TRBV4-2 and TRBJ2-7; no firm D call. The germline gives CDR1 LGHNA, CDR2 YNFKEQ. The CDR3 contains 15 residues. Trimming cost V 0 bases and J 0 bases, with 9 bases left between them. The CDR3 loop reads CASSQDSASSYEQYF. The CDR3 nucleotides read TGTGCCAGCAGCCAAGATTCCGCTAGCTCCTACGAGCAGTACTTC.

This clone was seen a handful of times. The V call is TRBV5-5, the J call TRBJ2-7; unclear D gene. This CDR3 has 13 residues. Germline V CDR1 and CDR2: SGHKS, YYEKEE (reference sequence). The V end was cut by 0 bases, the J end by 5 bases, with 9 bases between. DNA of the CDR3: TGTGCCAGCAGCTTGGTAGCCGAGGACGAGCAGTACTTC. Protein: CASSLVAEDEQYF.

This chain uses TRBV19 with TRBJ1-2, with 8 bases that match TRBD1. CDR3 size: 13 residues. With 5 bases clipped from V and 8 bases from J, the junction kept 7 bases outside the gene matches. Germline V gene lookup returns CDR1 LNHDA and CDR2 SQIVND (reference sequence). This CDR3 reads CASSLTGVNGYTF. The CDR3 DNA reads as TGTGCCAGTAGTCTGACAGGGGTGAACGGCTACACCTTC.

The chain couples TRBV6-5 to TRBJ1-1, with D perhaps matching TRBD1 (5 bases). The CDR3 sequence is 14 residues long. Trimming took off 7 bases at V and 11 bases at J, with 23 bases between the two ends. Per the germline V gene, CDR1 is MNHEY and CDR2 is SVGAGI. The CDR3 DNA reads TGTGCCAGCAACTGGTGGAGGGGTGGACCGGGGGCTTTCTTT. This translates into CASNWWRGGPGAFF.

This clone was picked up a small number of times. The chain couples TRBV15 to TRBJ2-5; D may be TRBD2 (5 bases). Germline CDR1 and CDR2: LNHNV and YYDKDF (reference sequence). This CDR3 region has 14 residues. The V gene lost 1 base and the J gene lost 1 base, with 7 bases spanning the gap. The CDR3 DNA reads TGTGCCACCAGCAGAGGGAGGACCCAAGAGACCCAGTACTTC. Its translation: CATSRGRTQETQYF.

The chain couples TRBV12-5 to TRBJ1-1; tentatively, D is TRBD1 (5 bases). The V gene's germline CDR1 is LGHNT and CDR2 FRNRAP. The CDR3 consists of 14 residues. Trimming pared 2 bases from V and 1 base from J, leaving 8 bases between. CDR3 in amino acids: CASGLQGANTEAFF. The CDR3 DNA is TGTGCTAGTGGTTTGCAGGGTGCGAACACTGAAGCTTTCTTT.

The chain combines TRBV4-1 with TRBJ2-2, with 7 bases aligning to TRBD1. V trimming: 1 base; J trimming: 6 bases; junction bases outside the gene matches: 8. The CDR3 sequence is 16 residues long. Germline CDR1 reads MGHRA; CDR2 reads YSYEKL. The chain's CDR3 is CASSQAQTGRSGELFF. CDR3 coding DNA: TGCGCCAGCAGCCAAGCCCAGACAGGGCGTTCCGGGGAGCTGTTTTTT.

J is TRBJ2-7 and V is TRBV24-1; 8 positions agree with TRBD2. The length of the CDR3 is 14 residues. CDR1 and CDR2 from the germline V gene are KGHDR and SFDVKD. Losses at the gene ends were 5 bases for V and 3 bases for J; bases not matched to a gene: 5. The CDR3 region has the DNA TGTGCCACCAGTGCTGCCGGGGGGGGCTACGAGCAGTACTTC. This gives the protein CATSAAGGGYEQYF.